This T cell receptor (beta chain) was recorded in a study of human T cells and chemical hapten exposure. Turning to the study itself: Sensitization was performed using 2% DPC on a 2 cm by 2 cm upper inner arm skin site.

The CDR3 consists of 14 residues. The V end was cut by 10 bases, the J end by 4 bases, with 19 bases between. The germline V gene has CDR1 SNHLY and CDR2 FYNNEI. Via MiXCR, TCRdb re-called the RACE reads, giving one row per CDR3 protein. The profile shows some 250,000 distinct CDR3 sequences, approximately 7.5% of them singletons. Time point defined: pre-sensitization, week 0. Treatment denoted: therapeutic diphenylcyclopropenone sensitization with weekly scalp DPC. Blood sampling preceded each patch test application. This clonotype was observed a few times. The antigen remains undetermined. Study-wide results and caveats: Controls formed significantly fewer large CDR3 similarity clusters than expanded TCRs did. The study found that DPC sensitization did not change TCRs above 1 in 1000 frequency.

The sequence was obtained from a man younger than 35 with alopecia areata. Some clones in this sample may be carry-over from other donors' samples. The rearrangement joins TRBV2 to TRBJ2-5; D is undetermined. The sample in question was whole blood, obtained in connection with sensitization to the hapten diphenylcyclopropenone (DPC). CDR3 residues: CANALEGVGETQYF. For the CDR3, the DNA is TGTGCCAACGCTTTGGAAGGAGTAGGAGAGACCCAGTACTTC. Looking up the rest from reference TRBV2 and TRBJ2-5 gives the full variable domain: EPEVTQTPSHQVTQMGQEVILRCVPISNHLYFYWYRQILGQKVEFLVSFYNNEISEKSEIFDDQFSVERPDGSNFTLKIRSTKLEDSAMYFCANALEGVGETQYFGPGTRLLVL.